This T cell receptor (beta chain) was found in a study of cytomegalovirus exposure and HLA in healthy donors. General study findings and limits: In vitro assays verified that three CMV-associated chains recognized CMV antigens specifically. Upon later analysis, TCR association rates were observed to vary by HLA locus, being highest for DRB1 and lowest for HLA-C.

PCR primers comprised 60 Vbeta and 13 Jbeta primers. The assay was immunoSEQ multiplex PCR, and TCRdb's table has in-frame clones only and misses some. The sample lists 200,000 to 250,000 clones, 60% to 80% occurring once. Regarding this clone: Its specificity is not known.

This CDR3 spans 15 amino acids. V lost 3 bases to trimming and J lost 0 bases; unmatched junction nucleotides: 4. Germline V gene sequence: CDR1 SGHNT, CDR2 YENEEA. The source of this sequence is a man younger than 30 in good health and CMV-seronegative. The sequenced sample consisted of PBMCs. The chain recombines TRBV11-3 with TRBJ2-7; 8 positions match TRBD1. The CDR3 is CASSFRDRSSYEQYF. The CDR3 region has the DNA TGTGCCAGCAGCTTCCGGGACAGGAGCTCCTACGAGCAGTACTTC.